Each of the 9 T cell receptor beta chains below was sequenced from the same sample in a study of cytomegalovirus exposure and HLA in healthy donors. Vbeta (60) and Jbeta (13) primers were used in the PCR. Produced via immunoSEQ multiplex PCR; TCRdb's table is partial and in-frame only. Counted here are around 190,000 clones, about 86% occurring once; the ten biggest clones make up less than 0.35%. Sequencing was carried out using PBMCs. These TCRs come from a woman aged 25 to 39 in good health and CMV-seronegative.

The V call is TRBV2, the J call TRBJ1-1, with a possible D match to TRBD1 (6 bases). CDR1 is SNHLY, CDR2 FYNNEI, per germline. With 6 bases removed from V and 3 bases from J, the gap between germline ends came to 14 bases. This CDR3 has 14 residues. CDR3 bases: TGTGCCAGCAGAGAACAGGGTGTTGACACTGAAGCTTTCTTT. It yields the protein CASREQGVDTEAFF. The whole variable domain, filled in from reference TRBV2 and TRBJ1-1, reads EPEVTQTPSHQVTQMGQEVILRCVPISNHLYFYWYRQILGQKVEFLVSFYNNEISEKSEIFDDQFSVERPDGSNFTLKIRSTKLEDSAMYFCASREQGVDTEAFFGQGTRLTVV.

V is TRBV29-1 and J is TRBJ1-2; 11 nucleotides match TRBD1. Trimming at V came to 5 bases and at J to 6 bases, leaving 5 bases not matched to a gene. This CDR3 is 13 amino acids long. Germline V gene lookup returns CDR1 SQVTM and CDR2 ANQGSEA. The CDR3 sequence is CSVMDRGHNGYTF. Here the CDR3 DNA reads TGCAGCGTTATGGACAGGGGGCATAATGGCTACACCTTC.

This chain uses TRBV27 with TRBJ2-7; possibly TRBD2 for D (5 bases). Trimming shortened V by 3 bases and J by 0 bases, and 12 bases separated the two germline ends. The CDR3 has 15 residues. CDR1 and CDR2 (germline): MNHEY, SMNVEV (reference sequence). This CDR3 is CASSLAGTSSYEQYF. The CDR3 bases are TGTGCCAGCAGTTTGGCGGGTACAAGCTCCTACGAGCAGTACTTC.

The chain employs TRBV29-1 and TRBJ2-3; D gene unclear. Trimming cost V 5 bases and J 2 bases, with 11 bases left between them. This CDR3 is 13 amino acids long. Looked up from germline, CDR1 is SQVTM and CDR2 is ANQGSEA. The CDR3 nucleotides read TGCAGCGTTCACGGGTCCAACACAGATACGCAGTATTTT. Translating it yields CSVHGSNTDTQYF.

The rearrangement links TRBV9 to TRBJ1-3; D unclear. The V gene's germline CDR1 is SGDLS and CDR2 YYNGEE. CDR3 size: 13 residues. Trimming pared 0 bases from V and 4 bases from J, leaving 5 bases between. The CDR3 DNA sequence: TGTGCCAGCAGCGTAGGTCAGGGAAACACCATATATTTT. Its translation is CASSVGQGNTIYF.

The chain couples TRBV2 to TRBJ2-1, with TRBD2 identical over 8 bases. The CDR3 sequence is 14 residues long. The V segment lost 7 bases and the J segment 9 bases; nucleotides outside the gene matches: 11. Germline V lookup: CDR1 SNHLY, CDR2 FYNNEI. The chain's CDR3 is CASTQGGGPFEQFF. CDR3 DNA sequence: TGTGCCAGCACCCAAGGCGGGGGGCCTTTTGAGCAGTTCTTC.

The J gene is TRBJ1-1, the V gene TRBV11-2; D remains unclear. The CDR3 contains 13 residues. Trimming stripped 3 bases from V and 1 base from J, with 6 bases between. Germline CDR1 reads SGHAT; CDR2 reads FQNNGV. CDR3 sequence reads: CASSFGQNTEAFF. DNA of the CDR3: TGTGCCAGCAGCTTTGGCCAGAACACTGAAGCTTTCTTT.

J is TRBJ2-5 and V is TRBV4-2, with 7 bases that match TRBD1. Germline assignment: CDR1 LGHNA and CDR2 YNFKEQ. The CDR3 spans 15 residues. Trimming at V came to 4 bases and at J to 3 bases, leaving 8 bases not matched to a gene. The CDR3: CASSLRRTGEETQYF. CDR3 nucleotides: TGTGCCAGCAGCCTCCGACGGACAGGAGAAGAGACCCAGTACTTC.

This chain joins TRBV11-2 and TRBJ1-2, with D unclear. With 6 bases removed from V and 0 bases from J, the gap between germline ends came to 17 bases. The CDR3 length is 16 residues. Germline CDR1 and CDR2: SGHAT and FQNNGV. The CDR3 loop reads CASRRGGGQTNYGYTF. For the CDR3, the DNA is TGTGCCAGCAGACGAGGAGGAGGGCAGACTAACTATGGCTACACCTTC.